The rows below give T cell receptor beta chains drawn from one sample of a study of vaccination and CD4 T cells after COVID-19. Their antigen targets remain unknown. TCRdb called the PCR reads again in MiXCR, with one record for every CDR3 protein. The sample lists around 10,000 distinct CDR3 sequences; about 28% were seen once. Sequencing was done on a sample of CD4+ T cells from blood, cultured in vitro. Every receptor here comes from a human donor who had recovered from COVID-19. Each CDR3 is given with its conserved first and last residue. The order of the fields is clone size, J gene, D gene, V gene, CDR3 DNA, CDR3 protein. The D gene is left open where the match is weak. The listing skips clone size in some rows; elsewhere it reads once, few, many or a size class.

clone_size: -
j_call: TRBJ2-1
d_call: -
v_call: TRBV27
cdr3_nt: TGTGCCAGCGCCACCTGGGACAAGTCCTACGATGAGCAGTTCTTC
cdr3_aa: CASATWDKSYDEQFF

clone_size: -
j_call: TRBJ2-7
d_call: TRBD1
v_call: TRBV18
cdr3_nt: TGTGCCAGCTCGTCGAGCACAGGGGGCTACGAGCAGTACTTC
cdr3_aa: CASSSSTGGYEQYF

clone_size: -
j_call: TRBJ1-1
d_call: -
v_call: TRBV5-1
cdr3_nt: TGCGCCAGCAGCGCGGTGGGGTCTGAAGCTTTCTTT
cdr3_aa: CASSAVGSEAFF

clone_size: -
j_call: TRBJ2-5
d_call: -
v_call: TRBV19
cdr3_nt: TGTGCCAGTAGTATCGCGGGGTCAGAGACCCAGTACTTC
cdr3_aa: CASSIAGSETQYF

clone_size: once
j_call: TRBJ2-3
d_call: -
v_call: TRBV7-2
cdr3_nt: TGTGCCAGCAGCTTATGGGTTTGGGATACGCAGTATTTT
cdr3_aa: CASSLWVWDTQYF

clone_size: -
j_call: TRBJ2-5
d_call: TRBD1
v_call: TRBV7-3
cdr3_nt: TGTGCCAGCAGCCACAGGGGGCCGGTGGAGACCCAGTACTTC
cdr3_aa: CASSHRGPVETQYF

clone_size: medium-sized
j_call: TRBJ1-5
d_call: TRBD1
v_call: TRBV7-2
cdr3_nt: TGTGCCAGCAGCTGGACAGGGGAGGGAGGTCAGCCCCAGCATTTT
cdr3_aa: CASSWTGEGGQPQHF

clone_size: -
j_call: TRBJ2-5
d_call: -
v_call: TRBV6-1
cdr3_nt: TGTGCCAGCAGTGAAGGGGGTAGCGGTTTCTTGGAGACCCAGTACTTC
cdr3_aa: CASSEGGSGFLETQYF

clone_size: -
j_call: TRBJ1-1
d_call: -
v_call: TRBV10-3
cdr3_nt: TGTGCCATCAGTGCCGGCAGGGAGAACACTGAAGCTTTCTTT
cdr3_aa: CAISAGRENTEAFF

clone_size: few
j_call: TRBJ2-7
d_call: -
v_call: TRBV7-2
cdr3_nt: TGTGCCAGCAGCTTAGTGTCGGATTACGAGCAGTACTTC
cdr3_aa: CASSLVSDYEQYF

clone_size: -
j_call: TRBJ2-1
d_call: TRBD1
v_call: TRBV7-2
cdr3_nt: TGTGCCAGCAGCTCAAGACAGGGGGCCGGGGAGCAGTTCTTC
cdr3_aa: CASSSRQGAGEQFF

clone_size: medium-sized
j_call: TRBJ1-1
d_call: -
v_call: TRBV15
cdr3_nt: TGTGCCACGAATAAGGGGGGATGGACTGAAGCTTTCTTT
cdr3_aa: CATNKGGWTEAFF

clone_size: -
j_call: TRBJ2-1
d_call: -
v_call: TRBV24-1
cdr3_nt: TGTGCCGCCAGTGCGGGACTCCGTCTCGATGAGCAGTTCTTC
cdr3_aa: CAASAGLRLDEQFF

clone_size: -
j_call: TRBJ1-5
d_call: TRBD1
v_call: TRBV6-1
cdr3_nt: TGTGCCAGCAGTCCCGGGACAGGGAATCAGCCCCAGCATTTT
cdr3_aa: CASSPGTGNQPQHF

clone_size: -
j_call: TRBJ1-5
d_call: -
v_call: TRBV19
cdr3_nt: TGTGCCAGTAGTATTGGTGCCCACAATCAGCCCCAGCATTTT
cdr3_aa: CASSIGAHNQPQHF

clone_size: -
j_call: TRBJ2-7
d_call: -
v_call: TRBV7-3
cdr3_nt: TGTGCCAGCAGCTCGACACGCGAATACGAGCAGTACTTC
cdr3_aa: CASSSTREYEQYF

clone_size: few
j_call: TRBJ1-1
d_call: -
v_call: TRBV4-3
cdr3_nt: TGCGCCAGCAGCCAAGAGGGTTACGAAGCTTTCTTT
cdr3_aa: CASSQEGYEAFF

clone_size: -
j_call: TRBJ1-1
d_call: TRBD1
v_call: TRBV6-1
cdr3_nt: TGTGCCAGCAGTGACAGGGGGCTTACTGAAGCTTTCTTT
cdr3_aa: CASSDRGLTEAFF

clone_size: few
j_call: TRBJ2-5
d_call: -
v_call: TRBV7-7
cdr3_nt: TGTGCTAGCAGCTTATTAACGGGAGAGACCCAGTACTTC
cdr3_aa: CASSLLTGETQYF

clone_size: few
j_call: TRBJ2-5
d_call: -
v_call: TRBV15
cdr3_nt: TGTGCCACCAGCAGAACCAATTCGGAGACCCAGTACTTC
cdr3_aa: CATSRTNSETQYF

clone_size: -
j_call: TRBJ1-3
d_call: -
v_call: TRBV7-2
cdr3_nt: TGTGCCAGCAGCTTGGGAAGGGTACCCGGAAACACCATATATTTT
cdr3_aa: CASSLGRVPGNTIYF

clone_size: few
j_call: TRBJ2-7
d_call: -
v_call: TRBV2
cdr3_nt: TGTGCCAGCACCACCTTTCCGACAGGCCCAGGCGAGCAGTACTTC
cdr3_aa: CASTTFPTGPGEQYF

clone_size: few
j_call: TRBJ1-5
d_call: -
v_call: TRBV28
cdr3_nt: TGTGCCAGTCGGGTTGGCCTCTCCTATCAGCCCCAGCATTTT
cdr3_aa: CASRVGLSYQPQHF

clone_size: -
j_call: TRBJ2-5
d_call: -
v_call: TRBV5-5
cdr3_nt: TGTGCCAGCAGCTTGGGTGGGGAAGAGACCCAGTACTTC
cdr3_aa: CASSLGGEETQYF

clone_size: -
j_call: TRBJ2-3
d_call: TRBD2
v_call: TRBV7-2
cdr3_nt: TGTGCCAGCAGCCCTGAGGGACTAGCCTACACAGATACGCAGTATTTT
cdr3_aa: CASSPEGLAYTDTQYF